This T cell receptor beta chain appears in the sequencing data of a study of cytomegalovirus exposure and HLA in healthy donors. Overall study findings and caveats: In vitro, a few CMV-associated chains proved specific for CMV antigens. A later analysis linked 15,000 to 20,000 TCR beta sequences to HLA alleles at 0.05 false discovery rate.

Vbeta (60) and Jbeta (13) primers were used in the PCR. Measured with immunoSEQ multiplex PCR; TCRdb has only the in-frame clones, and not every one. The sample has about 160,000 clones, over 60% seen once. Comments on this clone: Antigen: not known.

Sequencing was performed on PBMCs. The clonotype was recovered from a woman aged 25-40 years in good health and CMV-seronegative.

CDR3 DNA sequence: TGTGCCAGCAGCCCAGAGGTGTGGCGGGGGGGCAACACCGGGGAGCTGTTTTTT. This codes for CASSPEVWRGGNTGELFF. The chain has TRBV9 and TRBJ2-2, with 9 bases aligning to TRBD2. Germline V CDR1 and CDR2: SGDLS, YYNGEE. CDR3 size: 18 residues. The J segment lost 2 bases and the V segment lost 4 bases, leaving 12 bases of the junction unmatched.